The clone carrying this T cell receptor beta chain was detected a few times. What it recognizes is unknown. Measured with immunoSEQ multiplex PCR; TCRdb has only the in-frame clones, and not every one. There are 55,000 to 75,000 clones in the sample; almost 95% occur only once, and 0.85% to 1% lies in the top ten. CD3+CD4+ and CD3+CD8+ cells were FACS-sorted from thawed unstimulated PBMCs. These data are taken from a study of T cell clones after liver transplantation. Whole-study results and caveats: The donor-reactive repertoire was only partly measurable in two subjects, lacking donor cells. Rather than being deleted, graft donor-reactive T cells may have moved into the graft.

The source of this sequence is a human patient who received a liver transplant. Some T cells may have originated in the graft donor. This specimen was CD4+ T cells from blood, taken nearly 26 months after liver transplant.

The CDR3 sequence: CASSLPGELFF. The CDR3 DNA is TGTGCCAGCAGCCTCCCCGGGGAGCTGTTTTTT. V usage is TRBV6-1 and J usage is TRBJ2-2; the D is unclear. The CDR3 has 11 amino acids. Germline V gene data show CDR1 as MNHNS and CDR2 as SASEGT. Trimming pared 6 bases from V and 6 bases from J, leaving 5 bases between.